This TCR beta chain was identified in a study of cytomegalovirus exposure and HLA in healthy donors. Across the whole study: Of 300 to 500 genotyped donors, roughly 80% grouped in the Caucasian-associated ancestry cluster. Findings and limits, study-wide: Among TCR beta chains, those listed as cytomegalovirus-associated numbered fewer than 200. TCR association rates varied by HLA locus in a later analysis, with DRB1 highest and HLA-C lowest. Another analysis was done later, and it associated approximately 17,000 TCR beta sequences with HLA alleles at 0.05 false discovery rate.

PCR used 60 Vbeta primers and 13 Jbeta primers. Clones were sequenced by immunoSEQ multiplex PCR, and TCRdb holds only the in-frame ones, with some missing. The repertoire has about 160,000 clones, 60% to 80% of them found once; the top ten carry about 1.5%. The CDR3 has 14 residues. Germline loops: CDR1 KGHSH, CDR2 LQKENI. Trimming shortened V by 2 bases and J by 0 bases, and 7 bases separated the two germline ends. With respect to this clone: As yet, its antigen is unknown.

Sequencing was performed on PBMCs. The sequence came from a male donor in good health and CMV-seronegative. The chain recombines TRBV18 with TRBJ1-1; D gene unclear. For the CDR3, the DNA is TGTGCCAGCTCACCAGGTTCAGTGAACACTGAAGCTTTCTTT. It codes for CASSPGSVNTEAFF.